The 30 T cell receptor beta chains listed next were all sequenced from one sample in a study of CD8 T cells in Susac syndrome. A quantity of about 0.45 to 1 ug RNA underwent reverse transcription using random hexamers. TCRdb reanalysed the immunoSEQ multiplex PCR reads using MiXCR and keeps one entry per CDR3 protein. The sample has more than 95,000 distinct CDR3 sequences; 85% to 95% are singletons. The sample comprised CD8+ T cells from PBMCs. These receptors originate from a human donor with multiple sclerosis.

This chain links TRBV6-1 with TRBJ2-7, with a weak D call TRBD1 (5 bases). The CDR3 runs to 15 residues. V lost 0 bases, J lost 2 bases, and 11 bases lay in between. CDR1 and CDR2 from the germline V gene are MNHNS and SASEGT. CDR3 DNA: TGTGCCAGCAGTGAAGCCGGAACAGGCACCTACGAGCAGTACTTC. This gives the protein CASSEAGTGTYEQYF.

This chain uses TRBV30 with TRBJ2-5; a possible D gene is TRBD2 (5 bases). Germline V lookup: CDR1 GTSNPN, CDR2 SVGIG (reference sequence). Trimming took 3 bases from V and 1 from J, leaving 9 bases between them. The CDR3 loop spans 13 amino acids. The CDR3 spells CAWRGDGQETQYF. The CDR3 DNA is TGTGCCTGGAGGGGAGACGGCCAAGAGACCCAGTACTTC. The full variable domain, rest sourced from reference TRBV30 and TRBJ2-5, is SQTIHQWPATLVQPVGSPLSLECTVEGTSNPNLYWYRQAAGRGLQLLFYSVGIGQISSEVPQNLSASRPQDRQFILSSKKLLLSDSGFYLCAWRGDGQETQYFGPGTRLLVL.

This chain links TRBV20-1 with TRBJ2-1; 9 bases map to TRBD1. Germline lookup yields CDR1 DFQATT and CDR2 SNEGSKA (reference sequence). CDR3 length: 18 amino acids. The V and J ends lost 3 bases and 0 bases, in that order; junction bases with no gene match: 12. DNA for the CDR3: TGCAGTGCTAGGGAGCTGACAGGGGGGTCAAGCTCCTACAATGAGCAGTTCTTC. Translated, it gives CSARELTGGSSSYNEQFF.

This clonotype showed up just a few times. The chain carries TRBV20-1 and TRBJ2-2; 11 bases map to TRBD2. CDR3 length: 15 amino acids. V shed 3 bases, J shed 5 bases, and the junction held 5 bases outside the gene matches. Germline V gene lookup returns CDR1 DFQATT and CDR2 SNEGSKA (reference sequence). CDR3 sequence (DNA): TGCAGTGCTAGGGGACTAGCGGAGGGAACCGGGGAGCTGTTTTTT. Its translation: CSARGLAEGTGELFF.

The chain couples TRBV28 to TRBJ2-7, with D unclear. CDR3 length equals 10 residues. Germline-derived CDR1 and CDR2 are MDHEN and SYDVKM. Trimming removed 6 bases from V and 6 bases from J, with 6 bases in between. Here the CDR3 DNA reads TGTGCCAGCAGCACCTCCGAGCAGTACTTC. This sequence encodes CASSTSEQYF.

The chain is built from TRBV5-1 and TRBJ2-5; TRBD2 matches at 7 bases. J lost 7 bases, V lost 3 bases, and 9 bases had no gene match. Germline V CDR1 and CDR2: SGHRS, YFSETQ. The CDR3 spans 14 residues. The CDR3 DNA reads as TGCGCCAGCAGCTACCGGGAGGTCGGTGGGACCCAGTACTTC. Amino acids: CASSYREVGGTQYF.

This clonotype was seen just once. The chain couples TRBV9 to TRBJ2-2; D assignment may be TRBD1 or TRBD2 (5 bases each). The CDR3 runs to 16 residues. Germline values: CDR1 SGDLS, CDR2 YYNGEE. V was trimmed by 0 bases and J by 1 base, leaving 10 bases between them. The CDR3 loop reads CASSVGGRGNTGELFF. The CDR3 DNA reads TGTGCCAGCAGCGTAGGGGGACGGGGGAACACCGGGGAGCTGTTTTTT.

The chain is built from TRBV5-4 and TRBJ2-1; the D is unclear. The V gene lost 5 bases and the J gene lost 0 bases, with 9 bases spanning the gap. The CDR3 contains 14 residues. Germline loops: CDR1 SGHNT, CDR2 YYREEE (reference sequence). This CDR3 is CASSTKNSYNEQFF. CDR3 sequence (DNA): TGTGCCAGCAGTACGAAAAACTCCTACAATGAGCAGTTCTTC.

The V call is TRBV19, the J call TRBJ2-6, with D possibly TRBD2 on 6 matching bases. CDR1 is LNHDA, CDR2 SQIVND, per germline (reference sequence). The CDR3 sequence is 16 residues long. Trimming took off 4 bases at V and 3 bases at J, with 13 bases between the two ends. CDR3: CASSTYRGNGANVLTF. The DNA for the CDR3 is TGTGCCAGTAGTACCTACCGGGGGAATGGGGCCAACGTCCTGACTTTC.

This chain links TRBV29-1 with TRBJ1-5, with a weak D call TRBD1 (5 bases). The V end was cut by 4 bases, the J end by 2 bases, with 15 bases between. Looked up from germline, CDR1 is SQVTM and CDR2 is ANQGSEA. This CDR3 has 15 residues. The CDR3 here is CSVVIPGLGNQPQHF. The CDR3 DNA reads TGCAGCGTTGTTATCCCAGGGCTAGGCAATCAGCCCCAGCATTTT.

This chain connects TRBV19 to TRBJ2-1, with D unresolved. CDR1 and CDR2 from the germline V gene are LNHDA and SQIVND (reference sequence). Trimming cost V 6 bases and J 2 bases, with 2 bases left between them. The CDR3 sequence is 11 residues long. CDR3 protein: CASRTYNEQFF. DNA for the CDR3: TGTGCCAGTAGAACCTACAATGAGCAGTTCTTC.

V and J are TRBV13 and TRBJ2-7, with TRBD2 matching over 9 bases. From germline, CDR1 is PRHDT and CDR2 FYEKMQ (reference sequence). The CDR3 has 15 residues. J gave up 6 bases and V 5 bases, and 11 bases lay outside the gene matches. The CDR3, as DNA: TGTGCCAGCAGCCTGGGACTAGCAAGTCGGAGCGAGCAGTACTTC. This codes for CASSLGLASRSEQYF.

The CDR3 here is CSASRRGPYNEQFF. DNA of the CDR3: TGCAGTGCTAGTCGACGGGGGCCTTACAATGAGCAGTTCTTC. J is TRBJ2-1 and V is TRBV20-1, with D perhaps given as TRBD1 or TRBD2 (6 bases each). The CDR3 totals 14 residues. Germline V gives CDR1 DFQATT, CDR2 SNEGSKA (reference sequence). V was cut by 3 bases and J by 4 bases, with 13 bases left in between.

The chain employs TRBV4-1 and TRBJ2-1; D might be TRBD1 (5 bases). The germline V gene encodes CDR1 MGHRA and CDR2 YSYEKL. CDR3 length equals 17 residues. Trimming left V 0 bases short and J 0 bases short, with 12 bases between. As DNA, the CDR3 is TGCGCCAGCAGCCAAGATAGGGGCGGAAGCTCCTACAATGAGCAGTTCTTC. Its protein product is CASSQDRGGSSYNEQFF.

The CDR3 spells CANLPAPRGGRIADTQYF. The CDR3 coding sequence is TGTGCCAACCTACCCGCTCCCAGGGGGGGCCGCATCGCAGATACGCAGTATTTT. V and J are TRBV2 and TRBJ2-3, with D perhaps being TRBD1 or TRBD2 (7 bases each). Trimming left V 10 bases short and J 4 bases short, with 30 bases between. The germline CDR1 and CDR2 sequences are SNHLY and FYNNEI. This CDR3 comprises 18 residues.

This clonotype was seen only a few times. The rearrangement uses TRBV27 and TRBJ2-7, with D perhaps matching TRBD1 (5 bases). Germline V CDR1 and CDR2: MNHEY, SMNVEV (reference sequence). V dropped 6 bases and J dropped 5 bases, with 17 bases sitting between them. CDR3 length: 14 amino acids. The CDR3 nucleotides are TGTGCCAGCAGCCTGGCCTTCAGGGCTGACGAGCAGTACTTC. Protein sequence: CASSLAFRADEQYF.

The rearrangement joins TRBV19 to TRBJ1-1, with a possible D match to TRBD1 (6 bases). Trimming removed 2 bases at V and 1 base at J, with 14 bases between. The germline CDR1 and CDR2 sequences are LNHDA and SQIVND (reference sequence). The CDR3 has 16 residues. The CDR3 DNA follows: TGTGCCAGTAGTATAAGGGGGGCGTCCCCGAACACTGAAGCTTTCTTT. Translating it yields CASSIRGASPNTEAFF. Looking up the rest from reference TRBV19 and TRBJ1-1 gives the full variable domain: DGGITQSPKYLFRKEGQNVTLSCEQNLNHDAMYWYRQDPGQGLRLIYYSQIVNDFQKGDIAEGYSVSREKKESFPLTVTSAQKNPTAFYLCASSIRGASPNTEAFFGQGTRLTVV.

The rearrangement joins TRBV5-6 to TRBJ2-1; weak D call: TRBD2 (6 bases). There are 16 residues in the CDR3. The V end was cut by 3 bases, the J end by 7 bases, with 20 bases between. Germline CDR1 is SGHDT and CDR2 is YYEEEE. The CDR3 DNA reads TGTGCCAGCAGCTCGATCCGGGAGCCCCCTACAAATGAGCAGTTCTTC. It translates to CASSSIREPPTNEQFF. The whole variable domain, filled in from reference TRBV5-6 and TRBJ2-1, reads DAGVTQSPTHLIKTRGQQVTLRCSPKSGHDTVSWYQQALGQGPQFIFQYYEEEERQRGNFPDRFSGHQFPNYSSELNVNALLLGDSALYLCASSSIREPPTNEQFFGPGTRLTVL.

This clonotype is a singleton in its sample. V gene TRBV7-9 combines with J gene TRBJ2-3, with D maybe TRBD2 (5 bases). The CDR3 spans 12 residues. CDR1 and CDR2 (germline): SEHNR, FQNEAQ (reference sequence). The V end was cut by 7 bases, the J end by 3 bases, with 8 bases between. CDR3 loop: CASTGMTDTQYF. The CDR3 DNA is TGTGCCAGCACCGGGATGACAGATACGCAGTATTTT.

V and J are TRBV27 and TRBJ1-1; D may be TRBD1 (5 bases). Germline V CDR1 and CDR2: MNHEY, SMNVEV (reference sequence). The CDR3 sequence is 14 residues long. Trimming removed 3 bases at V and 1 base at J, with 9 bases between. DNA for the CDR3: TGTGCCAGCAGTTTGTGGAGGGGGAACACTGAAGCTTTCTTT. It encodes CASSLWRGNTEAFF.

This chain joins TRBV12-3 or TRBV12-4 and TRBJ2-5, with 8 bases that match TRBD1. The CDR3 has 12 amino acids. J was trimmed by 5 bases and V by 7 bases; bases with no gene match: 3. CDR3 protein: CASNTGGETQYF. The CDR3 DNA is TGTGCCAGCAACACAGGGGGTGAGACCCAGTACTTC.

The V and J genes are TRBV4-2 and TRBJ2-2, with D unresolved. The V end lost 1 base, the J end lost 6 bases, and 6 bases lay between the germline ends. This CDR3 contains 13 residues. Germline-derived CDR1 and CDR2 are LGHNA and YNFKEQ. The CDR3 loop is CASSQGEAGELFF. The DNA of the CDR3 is TGTGCCAGCAGCCAAGGCGAAGCCGGGGAGCTGTTTTTT.

The chain combines TRBV15 with TRBJ2-2, with D possibly TRBD1 on 5 matching bases. From germline, CDR1 is LNHNV and CDR2 YYDKDF (reference sequence). The CDR3 is made up of 14 amino acids. Trimming stripped 7 bases from V and 5 bases from J, with 14 bases between. CDR3: CATTGWSRTGELFF. The CDR3, as DNA: TGTGCCACCACAGGGTGGTCTCGAACCGGGGAGCTGTTTTTT. The full variable domain, completed using reference TRBV15 and TRBJ2-2, is DAMVIQNPRYQVTQFGKPVTLSCSQTLNHNVMYWYQQKSSQAPKLLFHYYDKDFNNEADTPDNFQSRRPNTSFCFLDIRSPGLGDTAMYLCATTGWSRTGELFFGEGSRLTVL.

The CDR3 DNA reads as TGTGCCAGCAGCGTAGGCGGCGGGACTAAAGACATTCAGTACTTC. Translated, it gives CASSVGGGTKDIQYF. The V and J genes are TRBV9 and TRBJ2-4, with 7 nucleotides matching TRBD2. V lost 0 bases and J lost 8; bases outside the gene matches: 8. The CDR3 spans 15 residues. Germline V gene data show CDR1 as SGDLS and CDR2 as YYNGEE. The full variable domain, completed using reference TRBV9 and TRBJ2-4, is DSGVTQTPKHLITATGQRVTLRCSPRSGDLSVYWYQQSLDQGLQFLIQYYNGEERAKGNILERFSAQQFPDLHSELNLSSLELGDSALYFCASSVGGGTKDIQYFGAGTRLSVL.

The genes are TRBV12-3 or TRBV12-4 and TRBJ2-6; D is perhaps TRBD1 (5 bases). Trimming pared 3 bases from V and 0 bases from J, leaving 15 bases between. The CDR3 totals 18 residues. CDR3 sequence reads: CASSFRGAPSSGANVLTF. CDR3 bases: TGTGCCAGCAGTTTTAGGGGCGCCCCCTCCTCTGGGGCCAACGTCCTGACTTTC.

DNA of the CDR3: TGTGCCAGCACCCCCGAACCGGGACAGGGGATAAACGAGCAGTACTTC. This codes for CASTPEPGQGINEQYF. The chain employs TRBV5-6 and TRBJ2-7; TRBD1 agrees at 10 bases. CDR3 length: 16 residues. V gave up 6 bases and J gave up 5 bases; unmatched junction bases: 14. Per the germline V gene, CDR1 is SGHDT and CDR2 is YYEEEE.

The V call is TRBV27, the J call TRBJ1-1; D not certain. CDR1 MNHEY and CDR2 SMNVEV come from the germline V gene (reference sequence). CDR3 size: 14 residues. V was clipped by 10 bases and J by 0 bases, with 15 bases between them. As DNA, the CDR3 is TGTGCCACCTGGTTTGGCCTTATGAACACTGAAGCTTTCTTT. This translates into CATWFGLMNTEAFF.

The chain carries TRBV7-2 and TRBJ1-1; D call uncertain. The CDR3 is made up of 16 amino acids. Germline loops: CDR1 SGHTA, CDR2 FQGNSA. V lost 0 bases, J lost 0 bases, and 11 bases lay in between. The CDR3 coding sequence is TGTGCCAGCAGCTTAGCCGGCGGAACAATGAACACTGAAGCTTTCTTT. It codes for CASSLAGGTMNTEAFF.

The CDR3 reads CASSYSQGQRGSPLHF. The CDR3 bases are TGTGCCAGCAGTTACTCGCAGGGACAGCGAGGGTCACCCCTCCACTTT. This chain joins TRBV6-6 and TRBJ1-6, with TRBD1 identical over 7 bases. The CDR3 consists of 16 residues. The V gene end was trimmed by 0 bases and the J gene end by 10 bases; junction bases not matched to a gene: 9. The V gene's germline CDR1 is MNHNY and CDR2 SVGAGI (reference sequence).

This chain joins TRBV18 and TRBJ1-4; D not certain. The CDR3 covers 13 residues. The ends were cut back, 4 bases at V and 6 bases at J, with 9 bases in the middle. Germline lookup yields CDR1 KGHSH and CDR2 LQKENI. The chain's CDR3 is CASSQVRYEKLFF. CDR3 nucleotides: TGTGCCAGCTCACAGGTCCGATATGAAAAACTGTTTTTT.